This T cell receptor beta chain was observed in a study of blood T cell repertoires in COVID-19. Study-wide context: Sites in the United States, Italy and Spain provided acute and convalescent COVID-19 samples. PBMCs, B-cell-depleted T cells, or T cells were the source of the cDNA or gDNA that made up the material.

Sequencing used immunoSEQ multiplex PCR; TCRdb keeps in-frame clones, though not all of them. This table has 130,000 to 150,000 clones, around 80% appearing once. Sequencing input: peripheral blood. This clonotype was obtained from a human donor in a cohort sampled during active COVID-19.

CDR3: CASSPGLATDTQYF. For the CDR3, the DNA is TGTGCCAGCAGTCCCGGACTAGCGACAGATACGCAGTATTTT. The chain recombines TRBV6-2 or TRBV6-3 with TRBJ2-3; 9 nucleotides line up with TRBD2. This CDR3 has 14 residues. CDR1 is MNHEY and CDR2 is SVGEGT in the germline V gene. The ends lost 5 bases at V and 3 bases at J; junction bases unmatched: 3.